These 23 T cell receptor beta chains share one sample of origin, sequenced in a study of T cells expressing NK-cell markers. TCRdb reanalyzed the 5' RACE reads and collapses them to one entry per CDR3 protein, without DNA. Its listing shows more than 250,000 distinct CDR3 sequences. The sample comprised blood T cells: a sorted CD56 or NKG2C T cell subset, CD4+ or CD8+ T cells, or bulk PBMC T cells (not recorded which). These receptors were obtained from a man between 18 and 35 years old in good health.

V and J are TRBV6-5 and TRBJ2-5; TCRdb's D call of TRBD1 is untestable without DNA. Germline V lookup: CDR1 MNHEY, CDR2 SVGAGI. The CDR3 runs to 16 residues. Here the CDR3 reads CASSYMGQGKGETQYF.

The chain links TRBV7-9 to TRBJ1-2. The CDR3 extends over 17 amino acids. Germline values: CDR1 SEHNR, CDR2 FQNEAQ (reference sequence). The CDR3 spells CASSSVFWQTTNYGYTF.

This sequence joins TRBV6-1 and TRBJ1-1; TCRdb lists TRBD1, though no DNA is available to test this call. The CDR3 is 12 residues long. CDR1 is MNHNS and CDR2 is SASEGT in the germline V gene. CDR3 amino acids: CVARWLRGEAFF.

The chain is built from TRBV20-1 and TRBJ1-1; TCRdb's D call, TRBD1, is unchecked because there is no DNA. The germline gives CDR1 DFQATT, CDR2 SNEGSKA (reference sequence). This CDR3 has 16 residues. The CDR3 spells CSARDKGGQVNTEAFF.

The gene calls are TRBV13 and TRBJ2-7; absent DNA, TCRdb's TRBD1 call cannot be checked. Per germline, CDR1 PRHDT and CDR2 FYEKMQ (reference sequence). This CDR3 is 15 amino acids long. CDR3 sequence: CAIQRAAGSSYEQYF.

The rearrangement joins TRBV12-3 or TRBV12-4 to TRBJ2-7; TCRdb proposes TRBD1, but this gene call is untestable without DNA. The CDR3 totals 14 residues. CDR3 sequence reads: CASRETGEYYEQYF.

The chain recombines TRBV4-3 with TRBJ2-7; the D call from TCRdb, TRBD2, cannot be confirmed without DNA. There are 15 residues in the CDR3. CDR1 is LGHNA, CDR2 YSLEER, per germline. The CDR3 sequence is CASSPVAGGSYEQYF.

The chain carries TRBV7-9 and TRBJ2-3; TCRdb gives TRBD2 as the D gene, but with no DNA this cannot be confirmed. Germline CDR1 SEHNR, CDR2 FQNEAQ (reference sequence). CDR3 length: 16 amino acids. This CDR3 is CASSLVSLAGGDTQYF.

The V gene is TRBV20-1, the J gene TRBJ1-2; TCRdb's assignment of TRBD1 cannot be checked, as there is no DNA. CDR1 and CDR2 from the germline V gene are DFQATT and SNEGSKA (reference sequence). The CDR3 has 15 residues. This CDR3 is CSARGQGRYRYGYTF.

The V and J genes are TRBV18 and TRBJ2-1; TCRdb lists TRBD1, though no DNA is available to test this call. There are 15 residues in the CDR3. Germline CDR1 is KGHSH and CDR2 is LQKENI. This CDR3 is CASSPPGAFYNEQFF.

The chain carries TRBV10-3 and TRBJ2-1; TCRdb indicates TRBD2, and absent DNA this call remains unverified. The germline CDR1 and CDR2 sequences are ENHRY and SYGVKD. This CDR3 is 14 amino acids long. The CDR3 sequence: CATTLAGDNNEQFF.

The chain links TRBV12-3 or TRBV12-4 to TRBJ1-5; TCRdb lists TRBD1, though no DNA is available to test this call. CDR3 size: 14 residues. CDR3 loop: CASSIRQGGQPQHF.

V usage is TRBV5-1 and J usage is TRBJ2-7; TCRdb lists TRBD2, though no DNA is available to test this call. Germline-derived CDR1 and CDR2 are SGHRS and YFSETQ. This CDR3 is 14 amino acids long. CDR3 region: CASSDRTSGIEQYF.

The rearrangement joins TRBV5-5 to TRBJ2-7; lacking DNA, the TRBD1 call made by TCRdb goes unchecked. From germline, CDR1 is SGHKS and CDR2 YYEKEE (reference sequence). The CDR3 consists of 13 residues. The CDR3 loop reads CASSPGAYNEQYF.

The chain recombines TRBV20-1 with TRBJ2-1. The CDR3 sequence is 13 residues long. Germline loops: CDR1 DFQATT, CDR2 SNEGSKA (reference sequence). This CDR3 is CSASISNPNEQFF.

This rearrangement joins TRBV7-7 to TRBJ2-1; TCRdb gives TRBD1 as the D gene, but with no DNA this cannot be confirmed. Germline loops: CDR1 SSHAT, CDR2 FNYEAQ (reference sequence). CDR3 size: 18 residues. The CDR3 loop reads CASSFVPVMTGSYNEQFF. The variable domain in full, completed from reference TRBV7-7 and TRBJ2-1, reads GAGVSQSPRYKVTKRGQDVTLRCDPISSHATLYWYQQALGQGPEFLTYFNYEAQPDKSGLPSDRFSAERPEGSISTLTIQRTEQRDSAMYRCASSFVPVMTGSYNEQFFGPGTRLTVL.

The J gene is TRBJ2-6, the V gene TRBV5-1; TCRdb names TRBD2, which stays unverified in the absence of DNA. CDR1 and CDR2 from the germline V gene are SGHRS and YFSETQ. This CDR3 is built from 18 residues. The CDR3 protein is CASSLMGRRLSGANVLTF.

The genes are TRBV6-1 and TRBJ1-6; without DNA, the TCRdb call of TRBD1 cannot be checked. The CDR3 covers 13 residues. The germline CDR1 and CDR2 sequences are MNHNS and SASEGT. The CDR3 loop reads CASKGGSDSPLHF.

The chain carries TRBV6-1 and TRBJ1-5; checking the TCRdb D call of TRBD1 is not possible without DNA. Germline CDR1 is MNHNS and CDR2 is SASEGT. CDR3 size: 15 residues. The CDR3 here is CASRGAGTPLQPQHF.

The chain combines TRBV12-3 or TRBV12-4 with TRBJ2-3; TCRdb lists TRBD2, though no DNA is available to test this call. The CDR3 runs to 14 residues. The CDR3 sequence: CASSLRRATDTQYF.

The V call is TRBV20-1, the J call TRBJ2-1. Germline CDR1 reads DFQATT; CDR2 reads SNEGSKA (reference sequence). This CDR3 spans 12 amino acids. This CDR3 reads CSARARIYEQFF.

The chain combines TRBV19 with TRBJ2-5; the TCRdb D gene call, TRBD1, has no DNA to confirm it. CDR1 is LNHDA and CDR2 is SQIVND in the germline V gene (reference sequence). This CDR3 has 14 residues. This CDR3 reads CASSSGDIRETQYF. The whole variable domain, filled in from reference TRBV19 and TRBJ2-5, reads DGGITQSPKYLFRKEGQNVTLSCEQNLNHDAMYWYRQDPGQGLRLIYYSQIVNDFQKGDIAEGYSVSREKKESFPLTVTSAQKNPTAFYLCASSSGDIRETQYFGPGTRLLVL.

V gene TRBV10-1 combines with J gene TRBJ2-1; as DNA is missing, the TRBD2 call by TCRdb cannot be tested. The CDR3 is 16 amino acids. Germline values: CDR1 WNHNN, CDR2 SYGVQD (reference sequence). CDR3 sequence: CASSPPGLAGPNEQFF.